This TCR beta chain stems from a study of T cells after yellow fever vaccination (dated by TCRdb to between 2018 and 2020). Regarding the study in general: The SMART-Seq v4 Ultra Low Input RNA kit was used to prepare libraries from fractions with low cell numbers. To follow T-cell clones before and after both primary and booster YFV17D yellow fever vaccination, bulk TCR alpha and beta repertoires underwent longitudinal sequencing. Two healthy male donors made up the cohort, one aged 18 to 30 years and the other aged 30 to 39 years. Bulk PBMC replicates and cell subsets were isolated from blood drawn at multiple timepoints before and after both primary and secondary immunization.

What the treatment or condition label conveys for this sample: live attenuated yellow fever vaccine strain. At each blood-draw timepoint, two biological replicates of bulk PBMCs were collected. PBMCs were isolated from peripheral blood using a standard Ficoll-Paque protocol. TriZol was used to extract RNA from bulk PBMCs, from CD4 and CD8 fractions, and from dextramer-positive and dextramer-negative fractions. TCR cDNA was synthesized by 5'RACE template switching, which introduced a universal primer site and unique molecular identifiers. Priming of cDNA synthesis was performed from both the TCR alpha and TCR beta constant segments. Two PCR steps were used to amplify libraries, with sample barcodes and sequencing adapters being added in the second step. Sequencing of the libraries was done on either Illumina HiSeq 2500 (2x100 bp) or NovaSeq (2x150 bp). The original pipeline was this. Demultiplexing of reads and collapsing into UMI consensus sequences were performed with MIGEC, and V(D)J alignment was carried out with MiXCR. Vaccine-responding clonotypes were identified with edgeR using replicate PBMC samples, with FDR below 0.01 and a log2 fold change above 5 up to day 15 being required. CD4 or CD8 identity was assigned to each bulk clonotype according to whether the clonotype was present at higher abundance in the sequenced CD4 repertoire or the sequenced CD8 repertoire. The public reads were run again by TCRdb, first through fastp at Q25 and then through MiXCR, and only productive beta chains were kept. CDR3 protein sequences are deduplicated, and each keeps its most common genes and DNA. These V and J calls originate from TCRdb's pipeline instead of the authors' own analysis. For this sample the table gives hundreds of thousands of distinct CDR3 sequences, of which about 8.7% were detected only once. Roughly 18% of the sample comes from the top ten.

The study at large found these results: A small fraction of clonotypes appeared in both the CD4 and CD8 compartments, likely as a result of convergent recombination. Computational filtering was required because FACS-sorted repertoires could contain abundant contaminating clonotypes from the bulk population. The study included only two donors, which limits how far the findings can be generalized. Most clones expanded after primary vaccination were re-detected after the booster (around 96% of CD4 and about nine tenths of CD8), suggesting broad memory maintenance. The secondary T-cell response was weaker than the primary response but faster, peaking on day 5 instead of day 15.

The CDR3 starts with the cysteine, ends with the phenylalanine, and has 15 residues. The retained sequence is limited to the CDR3, 45 bases, with the frame set at the first base. The germline V gene specifies KGHDR as CDR1 and SFDVKD as CDR2. V loses 3 bases, J loses 2 bases, and the germline ends lie 11 bases apart. This clonotype was counted only a few times. Its antigen is unknown. The record has no base qualities; no much larger clone is one base away. The V and J genes are TRBV24-1 and TRBJ2-3, with the D gene too uncertain to name. Sequencing used PBMCs, obtained on the day of the first yellow fever vaccination. This receptor was obtained from a man aged 18-30 years who received the YFV17D yellow fever vaccine. The bases are TGTGCCACCAGTGATCGGAGCCAGTACACAGATACGCAGTATTTT. Its amino acids are CATSDRSQYTDTQYF.